A selection of T cell receptor beta chains follows, all from one sample in a study of PD-1 blockade in mismatch repair-deficient tumors. The protocol was immunoSEQ multiplex PCR, while the TCRdb copy is restricted to in-frame clones and leaves out a portion. This sample has approximately 130,000 clones; 86% occur once, and the top ten carry roughly 14%. The sample consisted of peripheral blood, taken 44 weeks after starting pembrolizumab. These TCRs come from an adult with mismatch repair-deficient cancer. Each CDR3 is given with its conserved first and last residue. D genes are given only for firm matches. Clone sizes are given selectively: once, few, many, or a class where the clone is expanded.

TRBV4-2	TRBJ1-5	TRBD1	.	CASSPETGANQPQHF	TGTGCCAGCAGCCCTGAGACAGGGGCGAATCAGCCCCAGCATTTT
TRBV13	TRBJ1-3	.	.	CASSLGRLGNTIYF	TGTGCCAGCAGCTTAGGGAGGCTGGGGAACACCATATATTTT
TRBV4-1	TRBJ2-1	TRBD2	.	CASSQPGLGQFF	TGCGCCAGCAGCCAACCGGGACTAGGGCAGTTCTTC
TRBV30	TRBJ1-5	.	.	CAWSDGVNSNQPQHF	TGTGCCTGGAGTGACGGTGTGAACAGCAATCAGCCCCAGCATTTT
TRBV4-2	TRBJ2-2	.	.	CASSQGIANTGELFF	TGTGCCAGCAGCCAAGGAATAGCGAACACCGGGGAGCTGTTTTTT
TRBV6-5	TRBJ2-7	.	.	CASRPTSPSYEQYF	TGTGCCAGCAGACCCACTAGTCCTTCCTACGAGCAGTACTTC
TRBV4-1	TRBJ2-1	TRBD2	.	CASSQAPASGGYNEQFF	TGCGCCAGCAGCCAAGCCCCCGCTAGCGGGGGGTACAATGAGCAGTTCTTC
TRBV7-9	TRBJ2-7	.	.	CASSLDISEQYF	TGTGCCAGCAGCTTAGATATCTCCGAGCAGTACTTC
TRBV14	TRBJ1-3	.	.	CASSQGRGGSGNTIYF	TGTGCCAGCAGCCAAGGAAGGGGTGGCTCTGGAAACACCATATATTTT
TRBV5-1	TRBJ2-2	.	few	CASSWNTGELFF	TGCGCCAGCAGCTGGAACACCGGGGAGCTGTTTTTT
TRBV29-1	TRBJ2-7	.	.	CSARTPGMYEQYF	TGCAGCGCCCGTACCCCGGGGATGTACGAGCAGTACTTC
TRBV10-3	TRBJ2-1	.	.	CASGARGNEQFF	TGTGCCAGCGGGGCAAGGGGGAATGAGCAGTTCTTC
TRBV5-6	TRBJ1-3	.	.	CASSLKGQETLSGNTIYF	TGTGCCAGCAGCTTGAAGGGTCAGGAAACTCTTTCTGGAAACACCATATATTTT
TRBV7-3	TRBJ2-1	.	.	CASSLTGEGSYNEQFF	TGTGCCAGCAGCTTAACAGGCGAGGGCTCCTACAATGAGCAGTTCTTC
TRBV4-1	TRBJ1-5	.	.	CASSQNEDQPQHF	TGCGCCAGCAGCCAAAACGAAGATCAGCCCCAGCATTTT
TRBV5-8	TRBJ2-7	.	.	CASSLVPGRHGEQYF	TGTGCCAGCAGCTTGGTTCCGGGACGCCACGGGGAGCAGTACTTC
TRBV7-8	TRBJ2-2	TRBD2	.	CASSPRLAGAGELFF	TGTGCCAGCAGCCCCCGACTAGCGGGAGCCGGGGAGCTGTTTTTT
TRBV19	TRBJ1-1	.	.	CASSLLPARANTEAFF	TGTGCCAGTAGTTTACTGCCGGCCAGGGCGAACACTGAAGCTTTCTTT
TRBV11-3	TRBJ2-1	.	.	CASSSEGPTISYNEQFF	TGTGCCAGCAGCTCCGAGGGGCCAACCATCTCATACAATGAGCAGTTCTTC
TRBV30	TRBJ2-1	TRBD2	.	CAWSGGDGRAYNEQFF	TGTGCCTGGAGTGGGGGGGACGGGAGGGCGTACAATGAGCAGTTCTTC
TRBV7-9	TRBJ1-2	.	.	CASSPPGDWKYGYTF	TGTGCCAGCAGCCCGCCGGGGGATTGGAAGTATGGCTACACCTTC
TRBV5-1	TRBJ2-7	TRBD1	.	CASRKGQSYEQYF	TGCGCCAGCAGAAAGGGACAGTCCTACGAGCAGTACTTC
TRBV6-5	TRBJ2-1	.	once	CASSYVGSSYNEQFF	TGTGCCAGCAGTTACGTGGGGTCCTCCTACAATGAGCAGTTCTTC
TRBV10-3	TRBJ2-7	.	.	CAISVGRETYEQYF	TGTGCCATCAGTGTAGGCAGGGAGACCTACGAGCAGTACTTC
TRBV16	TRBJ2-5	.	.	CASSQSVGSNQETQYF	TGTGCCAGCAGCCAATCGGTGGGGTCTAACCAAGAGACCCAGTACTTC
TRBV4-1	TRBJ2-7	TRBD1	.	CASSRDREIREQYF	TGCGCCAGCAGCCGGGACAGGGAAATCCGCGAGCAGTACTTC
TRBV5-1	TRBJ2-7	TRBD1	.	CASSEGQTYEQYF	TGCGCCAGCAGCGAGGGACAGACCTACGAGCAGTACTTC
TRBV7-9	TRBJ2-5	.	.	CASSSQETQYF	TGTGCCAGCAGCTCACAAGAGACCCAGTACTTC
TRBV6-1	TRBJ1-2	TRBD1	.	CASSEYGQGHYGYTF	TGTGCCAGCAGCGAATACGGACAGGGGCACTATGGCTACACCTTC
TRBV28	TRBJ2-5	TRBD2	once	CASSSAGVEETQYF	TGTGCCAGCAGTTCAGCGGGAGTGGAGGAGACCCAGTACTTC
TRBV14	TRBJ1-5	.	.	CASSQGGLQPQHF	TGTGCCAGCAGCCAAGGGGGCCTTCAGCCCCAGCATTTT
TRBV5-1	TRBJ1-4	.	.	CASSPGADHNEKLFF	TGCGCCAGCTCTCCGGGGGCCGACCATAATGAAAAACTGTTTTTT
TRBV10-2	TRBJ1-3	TRBD1	.	CASWDRASSGNTIYF	TGCGCCAGTTGGGACAGGGCCAGCTCTGGAAACACCATATATTTT
TRBV7-2	TRBJ2-1	.	few	CASSLVPSSYNEQFF	TGTGCCAGCAGCTTAGTGCCGAGCTCCTACAATGAGCAGTTCTTC
TRBV19	TRBJ2-5	TRBD1	.	CASSIGGQGFWETQYF	TGTGCCAGTAGTATAGGGGGACAGGGGTTTTGGGAGACCCAGTACTTC
TRBV9	TRBJ2-3	.	.	CASSVTDSRTDTQYF	TGTGCCAGCAGCGTAACGGACAGCCGCACAGATACGCAGTATTTT
TRBV10-1	TRBJ1-2	.	.	CASSDGTEGLDYGYTF	TGCGCCAGCAGTGATGGAACAGAAGGCCTTGACTATGGCTACACCTTC
TRBV10-3	TRBJ2-3	.	once	CAISESFLVRRGLNTDTQYF	TGTGCCATCAGTGAGTCTTTTCTCGTTCGTCGGGGGTTAAACACAGATACGCAGTATTTT
TRBV4-2	TRBJ1-1	TRBD1	.	CASSPETGQGDTEAFF	TGTGCCAGCAGCCCAGAAACGGGGCAGGGGGACACTGAAGCTTTCTTT
TRBV29-1	TRBJ1-2	.	.	CSVQSWDGGTF	TGCAGCGTTCAAAGTTGGGATGGGGGCACCTTC
TRBV25-1	TRBJ2-1	.	.	CASSEFASTPEQFF	TGTGCCAGCAGTGAATTTGCTTCTACTCCTGAGCAGTTCTTC
TRBV19	TRBJ2-3	TRBD2	.	CASSNEASGRSTDTQYF	TGTGCCAGTAGTAACGAGGCTAGCGGGAGGAGCACAGATACGCAGTATTTT
TRBV4-2	TRBJ2-6	TRBD1	.	CASSHEGQSSGANVLTF	TGTGCCAGCAGCCACGAGGGACAGAGCTCTGGGGCCAACGTCCTGACTTTC
TRBV30	TRBJ2-7	.	.	CAWQNRGGYSYEQYF	TGTGCCTGGCAGAACAGGGGGGGGTACTCCTACGAGCAGTACTTC